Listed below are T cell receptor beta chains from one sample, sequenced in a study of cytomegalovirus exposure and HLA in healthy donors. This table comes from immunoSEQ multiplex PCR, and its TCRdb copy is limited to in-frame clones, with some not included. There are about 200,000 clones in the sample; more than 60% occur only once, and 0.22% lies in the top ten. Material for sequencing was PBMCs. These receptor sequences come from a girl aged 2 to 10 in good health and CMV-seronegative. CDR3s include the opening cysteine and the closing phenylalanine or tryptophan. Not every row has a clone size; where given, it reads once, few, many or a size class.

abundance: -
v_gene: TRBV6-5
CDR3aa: CASSSTGVSYEQYF

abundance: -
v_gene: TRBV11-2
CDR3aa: CASSLGIASGNLFF

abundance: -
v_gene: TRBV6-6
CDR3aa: CASRETEAGELFF

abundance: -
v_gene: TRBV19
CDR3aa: CASKRGDRGTTGELFF

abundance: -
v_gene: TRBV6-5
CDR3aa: CASSYSTGGYGYTF

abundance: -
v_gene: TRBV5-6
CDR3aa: CASSLQGGTGELFF

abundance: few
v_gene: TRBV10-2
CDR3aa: CASSEKGLRSEQYF

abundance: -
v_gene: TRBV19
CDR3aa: CASSLSGGSYNEQFF

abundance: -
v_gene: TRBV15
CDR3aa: CATSRSSLAGEGYEQYF

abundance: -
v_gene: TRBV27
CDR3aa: CASSRDRHYGYTF

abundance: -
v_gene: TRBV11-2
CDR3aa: CASSLSRVDTQYF

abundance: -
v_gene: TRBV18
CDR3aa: CASSPVRETQYF

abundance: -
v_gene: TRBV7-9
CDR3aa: CASSLADSWDRSWELFF

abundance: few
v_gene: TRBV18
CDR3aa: CASSPNNSGNTIYF

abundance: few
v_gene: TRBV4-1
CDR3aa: CASSQDLGAGGAFF

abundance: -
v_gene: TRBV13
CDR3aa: CASSLRGQAFNTEAFF

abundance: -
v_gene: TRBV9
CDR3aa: CASSAGLAGGEQYF

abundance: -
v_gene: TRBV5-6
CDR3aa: CASSFRGTSSTDTQYF

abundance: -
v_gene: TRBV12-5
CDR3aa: CASGGTPGSEAFF

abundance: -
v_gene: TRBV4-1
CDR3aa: CASSQGGAGELSDTQYF

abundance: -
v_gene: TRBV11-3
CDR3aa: CASSQRPSTNYGYTF

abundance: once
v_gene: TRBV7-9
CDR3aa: CASSLLETQYF

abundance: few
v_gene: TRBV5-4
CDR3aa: CASSWGGNTGELFF

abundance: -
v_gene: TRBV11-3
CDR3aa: CASSLSTGRLSGANVLTF

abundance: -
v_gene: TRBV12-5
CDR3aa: CASGLDRGHEQYF

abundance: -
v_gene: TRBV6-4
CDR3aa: CASSAARTSGADTQYF

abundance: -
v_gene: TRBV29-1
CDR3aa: CSVDGSTPTGYGYTF

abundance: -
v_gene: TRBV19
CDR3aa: CASRLSSSNQPQHF

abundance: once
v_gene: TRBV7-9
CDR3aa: CASSSNTPTNEKLFF

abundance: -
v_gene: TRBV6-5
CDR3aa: CASSSSGTGLYEQYF

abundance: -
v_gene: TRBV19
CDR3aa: CASHMGGTASGNTIYF

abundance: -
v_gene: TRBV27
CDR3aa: CASSVHNNQPQHF

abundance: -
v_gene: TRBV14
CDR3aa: CASSQEPGTGYEQYF

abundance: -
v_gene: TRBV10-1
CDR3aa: CASSEVTRQFF

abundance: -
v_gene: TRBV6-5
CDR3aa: CASSYGGAEAFF

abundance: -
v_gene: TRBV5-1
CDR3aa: CASSLGDSFNEQFF

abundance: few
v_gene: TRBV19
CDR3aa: CASSPQAGGSYNEQFF

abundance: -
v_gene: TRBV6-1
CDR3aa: CASSDSGKYNEQFF

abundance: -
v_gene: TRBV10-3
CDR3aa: CAISPTSGWGTGELFF

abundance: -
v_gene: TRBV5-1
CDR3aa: CASSLGAGVGYEQFF

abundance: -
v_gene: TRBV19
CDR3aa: CASSIAWGVGNTEAFF

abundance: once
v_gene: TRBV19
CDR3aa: CASYTSDNEQFF

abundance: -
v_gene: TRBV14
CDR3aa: CASSQGVRESTGELFF

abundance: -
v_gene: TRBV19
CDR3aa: CASSIQDGGRAWIDF

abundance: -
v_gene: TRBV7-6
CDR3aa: CASSLGGGVEDTQYF

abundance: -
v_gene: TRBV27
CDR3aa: CASGPGLYEQYF

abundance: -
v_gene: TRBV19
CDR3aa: CASSLLLAGGTDTQYF

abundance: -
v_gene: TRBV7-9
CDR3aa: CASSLSPENTGELFF

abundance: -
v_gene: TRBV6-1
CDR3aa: CASSEAKRGAGELFF

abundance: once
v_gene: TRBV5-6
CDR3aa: CASSLESGGFHNEQFF

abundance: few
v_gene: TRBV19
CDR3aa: CASSPSEGASEAFF

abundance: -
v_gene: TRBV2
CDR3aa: CASSGQFLSYEQYF